One and the same sample provided the 4 T cell receptor beta chains below, sequenced in a study of cytomegalovirus exposure and HLA in healthy donors. Researchers ran the PCR with 60 Vbeta and 13 Jbeta primers. TCRdb keeps only in-frame clones here, not all; method: immunoSEQ multiplex PCR. This sample yields about 89,000 clones, of which around nine tenths are seen a single time; around a tenth belongs to the top ten. The source material was PBMCs. The receptors originated from a man aged 25 to 40 in good health and CMV-seropositive.

This clone was picked up a small number of times. The CDR3 DNA follows: TGTGCCAGCAGTGACAGGGGAGCCAAAAACATTCAGTACTTC. Protein: CASSDRGAKNIQYF. J is TRBJ2-4 and V is TRBV2, with TRBD1 as a possible D gene (6 bases). The CDR3 length is 14 residues. Per germline, CDR1 SNHLY and CDR2 FYNNEI. The V gene lost 3 bases and the J gene lost 0 bases, with 6 bases spanning the gap. The variable domain in full, with the rest retrieved from reference TRBV2 and TRBJ2-4, is EPEVTQTPSHQVTQMGQEVILRCVPISNHLYFYWYRQILGQKVEFLVSFYNNEISEKSEIFDDQFSVERPDGSNFTLKIRSTKLEDSAMYFCASSDRGAKNIQYFGAGTRLSVL.

The V gene is TRBV5-5, the J gene TRBJ2-1, with 13 bases aligning to TRBD2. This CDR3 spans 17 amino acids. In germline, CDR1 is SGHKS, CDR2 YYEKEE (reference sequence). Trimming removed 2 bases from V and 9 bases from J; junction bases left unmatched: 11. The CDR3 is CASSFGTSGMGFGEQFF. CDR3 DNA: TGTGCCAGCAGCTTTGGGACTAGCGGGATGGGGTTTGGTGAGCAGTTCTTC. The full variable domain, its missing parts supplied by reference TRBV5-5 and TRBJ2-1, is DAGVTQSPTHLIKTRGQQVTLRCSPISGHKSVSWYQQVLGQGPQFIFQYYEKEERGRGNFPDRFSARQFPNYSSELNVNALLLGDSALYLCASSFGTSGMGFGEQFFGPGTRLTVL.

V is TRBV30 and J is TRBJ2-3; 7 bases agree with TRBD1. Per germline, CDR1 GTSNPN and CDR2 SVGIG (reference sequence). The CDR3 spans 13 residues. The V gene end was trimmed by 5 bases and the J gene end by 3 bases; junction bases not matched to a gene: 5. The CDR3: CAWDRERTDTQYF. CDR3 bases: TGTGCCTGGGACAGGGAAAGGACAGATACGCAGTATTTT.

The rearrangement links TRBV9 to TRBJ2-1; 10 nucleotides agree with TRBD1. Germline CDR1 and CDR2: SGDLS and YYNGEE. The CDR3 extends over 15 amino acids. With V trimmed by 3 bases and J by 6 bases, 6 bases remained unmatched. CDR3 in amino acids: CASSAPGQGINEQFF. CDR3 coding DNA: TGTGCCAGCAGCGCCCCGGGACAGGGGATCAATGAGCAGTTCTTC.